This note documents a single T cell receptor beta chain sequence. Its target antigen remains unknown. It has no much larger one-base neighbor in the sample; base qualities were not kept. These data originate in a study of control samples from healthy donors and cancer patients (dated by TCRdb to the early 2020s). Between the V and J ends, shortened by 2 bases and 6 bases respectively, the junction contains 7 bases. According to the germline V gene (reference sequence), CDR1 reads LGHDT and CDR2 reads YNNKEL. CDR3 length: 12 amino acids, cysteine to phenylalanine. Here the CDR3 DNA is all that survives: 36 bases in frame from base 1. The method behind the library was the immunoSEQ multiplex PCR assay. As stored in TCRdb, this immuneACCESS dataset retains in-frame rearrangements with V and J assigned. A fraction of the clones does not appear; measured against another copy, unresolved V genes explain less than half of the discrepancy, and the remainder lacks a known reason. This sample comprises about 160,000 clones, 70% to 90% of them detected only once. Together, the top ten hold about 11% of the sample.

The source is a man aged 25-45 years in good health. The rearrangement joined TRBV3-1 (or the pseudogene TRBV3-2) to TRBJ1-1, with no D gene named confidently. What was sequenced was blood. The DNA is TGTGCCAGCAGCCAAACGGGTGCTGAAGCTTTCTTT. Translated, it reads CASSQTGAEAFF.